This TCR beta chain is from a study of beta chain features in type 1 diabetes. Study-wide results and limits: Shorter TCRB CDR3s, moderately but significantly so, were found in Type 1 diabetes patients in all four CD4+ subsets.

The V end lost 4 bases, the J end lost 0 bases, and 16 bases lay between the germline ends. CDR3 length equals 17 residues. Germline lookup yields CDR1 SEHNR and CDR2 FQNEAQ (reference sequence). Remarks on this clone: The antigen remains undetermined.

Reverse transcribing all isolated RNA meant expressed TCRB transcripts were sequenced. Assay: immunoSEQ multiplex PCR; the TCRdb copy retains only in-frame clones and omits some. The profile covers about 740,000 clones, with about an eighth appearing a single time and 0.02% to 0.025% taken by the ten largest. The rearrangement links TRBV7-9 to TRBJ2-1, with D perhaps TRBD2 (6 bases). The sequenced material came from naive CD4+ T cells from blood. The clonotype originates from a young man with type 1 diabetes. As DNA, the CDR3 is TGTGCCAGCAGCTCAACCCTGGGGGGAAACTCCTACAATGAGCAGTTCTTC. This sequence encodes CASSSTLGGNSYNEQFF. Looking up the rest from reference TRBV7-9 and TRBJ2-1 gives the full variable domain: DTGVSQNPRHKITKRGQNVTFRCDPISEHNRLYWYRQTLGQGPEFLTYFQNEAQLEKSRLLSDRFSAERPKGSFSTLEIQRTEQGDSAMYLCASSSTLGGNSYNEQFFGPGTRLTVL.